The entry below describes one TCR beta chain. Its binding antigen is unknown. No much larger clonotype is one base removed from it; base qualities were not supplied. The germline V gene (reference sequence) gives CDR1 as MNHEY and CDR2 as SMNVEV. V and J are truncated by 6 bases and 6 bases respectively, leaving an intervening sequence of 18 bases. The CDR3 measures 16 amino acids from cysteine to phenylalanine. Left in the record is the CDR3 DNA by itself, 48 bases read in frame from the first base. TCRbeta CDR3 regions were amplified from genomic DNA by means of the immunoSEQ Assay, a bias-controlled multiplex PCR. Under the source paper's analysis protocol: The number of nucleated cells in each sample was estimated by amplification of reference gene primers within the assay. To quantify the absolute abundance of each unique TCRbeta CDR3 rearrangement, sequence reads were collapsed and filtered. For each sample, productive Simpson clonality was calculated by taking the square root of Simpson's diversity index across productive rearrangements. TCRdb mirrors the immuneACCESS table, restricted to in-frame sequences. Some clones are absent from its copies; in checked studies, under half trace to an unresolved V gene, and the reason for the others is unknown. D and trimming were read from the DNA, whereas the V and J calls and clone size are those reported in that table. A total of roughly 160,000 clones appear in this sample, more than 85% of them only once. About 0.54% of the sample is taken by the ten largest.

These data come from a study of blood T cell repertoires in COVID-19 (dated by TCRdb to 2020 to 2021). Concerning the study at large: Samples from collaborators originated in the United States, Italy and Spain and spanned both the acute and convalescent phases of COVID-19. The prospective study material was composed of cDNA or gDNA derived from T cells, B-cell-depleted T cells, or PBMCs. Deeply sampled blood TCRbeta repertoires from subjects exposed to, actively infected with, or recovered from COVID-19 were included in the dataset. The repertoires were released in a freely available public database intended as a resource for research on the immune response to SARS-CoV-2. Samples came from the ongoing ImmuneRACE study (first 160 participants) plus 1,254 subjects from 6 global collaborators. Nearly every sample came with metadata listing a de-identified subject ID, COVID-19 status, age in years and sex. Where available, HLA class I and class II types were taken from metadata supplied by the sample provider and were not determined by assay-based typing.

Whole blood was collected in K2EDTA tubes by collaborating institutions according to the institutions' own protocols. Collaborator samples were shipped for TCRbeta analysis as frozen whole blood, isolated PBMCs, or DNA extracted from either sample type. What the work shows at the level of the full study, not this receptor alone: How much clinical and demographic metadata was included differed by source and by participant, and the metadata was provided uncurated.

The clonotype comes from a man in his fifties or sixties with acute or convalescent COVID-19. The material sequenced was peripheral blood. The chain is encoded by TRBV27 joined to TRBJ1-6; TRBD1 could be the D gene, as 6 bases match. The CDR3 here reads CASRQGRSSGNSPLHF. The DNA reads as follows: TGTGCCAGCAGACAGGGCAGGTCATCGGGTAATTCACCCCTCCACTTT.